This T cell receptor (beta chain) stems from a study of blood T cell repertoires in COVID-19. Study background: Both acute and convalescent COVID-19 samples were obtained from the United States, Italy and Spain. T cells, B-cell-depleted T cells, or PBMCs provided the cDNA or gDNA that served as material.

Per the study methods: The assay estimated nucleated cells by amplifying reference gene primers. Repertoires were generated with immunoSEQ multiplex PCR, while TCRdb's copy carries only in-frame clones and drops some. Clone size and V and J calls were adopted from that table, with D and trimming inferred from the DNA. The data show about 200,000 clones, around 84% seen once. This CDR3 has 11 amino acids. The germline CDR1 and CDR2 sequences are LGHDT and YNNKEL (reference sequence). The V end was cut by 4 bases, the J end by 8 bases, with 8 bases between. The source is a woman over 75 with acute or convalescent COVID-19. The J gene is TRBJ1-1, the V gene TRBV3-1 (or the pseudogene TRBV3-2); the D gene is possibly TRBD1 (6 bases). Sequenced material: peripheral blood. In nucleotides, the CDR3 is TGTGCCAGCAGCCTCGGACAGGAAGCTTTCTTT. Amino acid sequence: CASSLGQEAFF.